A single sample gave rise to the 30 T cell receptor beta chains below, sequenced in a study of monozygotic twins with inflammatory bowel disease. TCRdb reprocessed the 5' RACE reads and stores each CDR3 protein as one record, lacking DNA. The sample features 300,000 to 350,000 distinct CDR3 sequences, with approximately 2% in its top ten. The specimen was blood. The receptors shown here come from a human donor with ulcerative colitis or Crohn's disease, or a healthy co-twin of an affected twin (not recorded which).

This chain joins TRBV12-3 or TRBV12-4 and TRBJ1-6; TCRdb names TRBD1, which stays unverified in the absence of DNA. The CDR3 covers 15 residues. The CDR3 spells CASSQHGQGASPLHF.

This chain joins TRBV5-1 and TRBJ2-7; TCRdb names TRBD2, which stays unverified in the absence of DNA. This CDR3 has 14 residues. Germline V gene data show CDR1 as SGHRS and CDR2 as YFSETQ. The chain's CDR3 is CASSLDSPTYEQYF.

This rearrangement joins TRBV5-4 to TRBJ1-5; TCRdb's assignment of TRBD1 cannot be checked, as there is no DNA. Per germline, CDR1 SGHNT and CDR2 YYREEE (reference sequence). This CDR3 contains 19 residues. This CDR3 reads CASSLTGTGGKGGNQPQHF.

CDR3 region: CASSFAYPTRPGYF. The genes are TRBV11-2 and TRBJ2-4; with no DNA, the TCRdb D assignment of TRBD1 cannot be verified. Per the germline V gene, CDR1 is SGHAT and CDR2 is FQNNGV. The CDR3 length is 14 residues.

This sequence joins TRBV7-2 and TRBJ1-1; TCRdb outputs TRBD1, but without DNA this stays unchecked. CDR3 length: 13 residues. Germline CDR1 reads SGHTA; CDR2 reads FQGNSA. The CDR3 protein is CASSARGETEAFF.

The chain couples TRBV21-1 to TRBJ1-6; TCRdb indicates TRBD1, and absent DNA this call remains unverified. TRBV21-1 is a recognized pseudogene. The CDR3 contains 16 residues. CDR3 protein: CASTSNRANGPSPLHF.

The rearrangement uses TRBV28 and TRBJ2-3; without DNA, the TCRdb call of TRBD1 cannot be checked. CDR3 length equals 15 residues. Per germline, CDR1 MDHEN and CDR2 SYDVKM. CDR3 in amino acids: CASRSRPGVTDTQYF. Full variable domain (missing parts from reference TRBV28 and TRBJ2-3): DVKVTQSSRYLVKRTGEKVFLECVQDMDHENMFWYRQDPGLGLRLIYFSYDVKMKEKGDIPEGYSVSREKKERFSLILESASTNQTSMYLCASRSRPGVTDTQYFGPGTRLTVL.

The CDR3: CSAREFGRGNTEAFF. V and J are TRBV20-1 and TRBJ1-1. Germline loops: CDR1 DFQATT, CDR2 SNEGSKA (reference sequence). The CDR3 is 15 amino acids.

The chain links TRBV11-2 to TRBJ2-7; TCRdb returns TRBD1, unconfirmable since there is no DNA. CDR1 is SGHAT and CDR2 is FQNNGV in the germline V gene. This CDR3 is 18 amino acids long. The CDR3 region is CASSLGTGPAWVHYEQYF.

The rearrangement joins TRBV5-1 to TRBJ2-7; TCRdb's assignment of TRBD1 cannot be checked, as there is no DNA. Per germline, CDR1 SGHRS and CDR2 YFSETQ. The CDR3 sequence is 15 residues long. CDR3 in amino acids: CASSLEGLRGGRQYF.

This rearrangement joins TRBV7-8 to TRBJ2-2. Germline loops: CDR1 SGHVS, CDR2 FQNEAQ. This CDR3 comprises 16 residues. The CDR3 loop is CASSLVIRSSTGELFF.

The chain is built from TRBV12-3 or TRBV12-4 and TRBJ1-4; TCRdb names TRBD1, which stays unverified in the absence of DNA. The CDR3 has 15 amino acids. The CDR3: CASKRLGSTNEKLFF.

J is TRBJ2-3 and V is TRBV6-7. TRBV6-7 is sorted into the ORF group, with uncertain function. CDR3 length: 15 amino acids. The CDR3 spells CAANEDWDHTDTQYF.

This chain connects TRBV28 to TRBJ2-2. The CDR3 runs to 13 residues. CDR1 MDHEN and CDR2 SYDVKM come from the germline V gene. The CDR3 protein is CASSFGPTGELFF.

The chain carries TRBV3-1 and TRBJ2-1; as DNA is missing, the TRBD1 call by TCRdb cannot be tested. Per germline, CDR1 LGHDT and CDR2 YNNKEL (reference sequence). This CDR3 has 14 amino acids. The CDR3 sequence: CASSQAGPLNEQFF.

The rearrangement joins TRBV27 to TRBJ2-4. In germline, CDR1 is MNHEY, CDR2 SMNVEV (reference sequence). The CDR3 runs 14 residues. This chain's CDR3 is CASSLQLAKNIQYF.

This sequence joins TRBV20-1 and TRBJ2-3; TCRdb lists TRBD1, though no DNA is available to test this call. Germline-derived CDR1 and CDR2 are DFQATT and SNEGSKA (reference sequence). The CDR3 length is 14 residues. This chain's CDR3 is CSAPRTGGTDTQYF.

The chain carries TRBV15 and TRBJ1-2; the TCRdb call, TRBD1, lacks DNA for checking. This CDR3 has 14 residues. Germline V CDR1 and CDR2: LNHNV, YYDKDF (reference sequence). CDR3 amino acids: CATSRGQGNYGYTF.

The rearrangement links TRBV7-9 to TRBJ2-7; without DNA, the TCRdb call of TRBD1 cannot be checked. The CDR3 is 13 residues long. Germline V gene sequence: CDR1 SEHNR, CDR2 FQNEAQ (reference sequence). CDR3 amino acids: CASSSRTGFEQYF.

The gene calls are TRBV5-1 and TRBJ2-1; TCRdb calls TRBD1, which cannot be checked without DNA. The CDR3 sequence is 14 residues long. Germline loops: CDR1 SGHRS, CDR2 YFSETQ. This chain's CDR3 is CASSLGGPGDEQFF.

This chain joins TRBV6-1 and TRBJ2-1. Germline V CDR1 and CDR2: MNHNS, SASEGT. There are 14 residues in the CDR3. CDR3 sequence: CASSGQPIYNEQFF.

This chain joins TRBV7-2 and TRBJ2-7. CDR1 and CDR2 from the germline V gene are SGHTA and FQGNSA. The CDR3 sequence is 13 residues long. The CDR3 spells CASSLDGMGEQYF.

CDR3 region: CASSLEGQGVFYEQYF. The chain carries TRBV5-1 and TRBJ2-7; the D call of TRBD1 rests on TCRdb alone, since no DNA is present to check it. This CDR3 is 16 amino acids long. Germline lookup yields CDR1 SGHRS and CDR2 YFSETQ.

The rearrangement links TRBV7-8 to TRBJ1-5. From germline, CDR1 is SGHVS and CDR2 FQNEAQ. The CDR3 is made up of 15 amino acids. The CDR3 reads CASSLATAGGQPQHF.

The genes are TRBV20-1 and TRBJ2-1. Per the germline V gene, CDR1 is DFQATT and CDR2 is SNEGSKA (reference sequence). The CDR3 totals 14 residues. The CDR3 is CSARNPTTYNEQFF.

The chain combines TRBV11-1 with TRBJ2-4; TCRdb's D gene call, TRBD2, goes unchecked for lack of DNA. Per germline, CDR1 SGHAT and CDR2 FQDESV (reference sequence). The CDR3 has 17 residues. This CDR3 reads CASSPRSSGIAKNIQYF. Based on the CDR3 plus reference TRBV11-1 and TRBJ2-4, the full variable domain is EAEVAQSPRYKITEKSQAVAFWCDPISGHATLYWYRQILGQGPELLVQFQDESVVDDSQLPKDRFSAERLKGVDSTLKIQPAELGDSAMYLCASSPRSSGIAKNIQYFGAGTRLSVL.

The CDR3: CASSRRGLGSTEAFF. The chain combines TRBV27 with TRBJ1-1; the TCRdb D gene call, TRBD1, has no DNA to confirm it. This CDR3 has 15 residues. The germline V gene encodes CDR1 MNHEY and CDR2 SMNVEV (reference sequence).

This sequence joins TRBV18 and TRBJ2-7. Germline V lookup: CDR1 KGHSH, CDR2 LQKENI. The CDR3 consists of 12 residues. CDR3 region: CASSPSAYEQYF.

The chain recombines TRBV6-2 or TRBV6-3 with TRBJ2-7; TCRdb names TRBD2, which stays unverified in the absence of DNA. From germline, CDR1 is MNHEY and CDR2 SVGEGT. The CDR3 spans 17 residues. CDR3 amino acids: CASSSTRTGTREGEQYF.

The chain uses TRBV6-5 and TRBJ1-4; the D call from TCRdb, TRBD1, cannot be confirmed without DNA. The CDR3 contains 16 residues. Germline V CDR1 and CDR2: MNHEY, SVGAGI. The CDR3 reads CASSYSTRPPNEKLFF.